A selection of T cell receptor beta chains follows, all from one sample in a study of Ad26.COV2.S vaccination and SARS-CoV-2 variants. Some clones are missing from TCRdb's copy, which holds only in-frame ones; the method was immunoSEQ multiplex PCR. The table records 360,000 or so clones, around 91% of them present only once. Material: peripheral blood, obtained in a trial of Ad26.COV2.S vaccine versus placebo. These receptors came from a person aged 18-65 years who received the Ad26.COV2.S COVID-19 vaccine or a placebo. CDR3s include the opening cysteine and the closing phenylalanine or tryptophan. A D gene is named only where the DNA matches it firmly. Rows may omit the clone size; those that give it use once, few, many or a size class.

abundance | j_gene | d_gene | v_gene | CDR3aa | CDR3nt
- | TRBJ2-1 | TRBD2 | TRBV9 | CASSVREGEQFF | TGTGCCAGCAGCGTAAGGGAGGGTGAGCAGTTCTTC
- | TRBJ1-1 | - | TRBV29-1 | CSVAGVGDTEAFF | TGCAGCGTAGCAGGGGTGGGGGACACTGAAGCTTTCTTT
- | TRBJ2-1 | TRBD2 | TRBV13 | CASSPRRAGGSYNEQFF | TGTGCCAGCAGCCCGCGCCGAGCGGGAGGCTCCTACAATGAGCAGTTCTTC
- | TRBJ2-7 | TRBD1 | TRBV5-5 | CASSLLGQYNYEQYF | TGTGCCAGCAGCTTACTGGGACAGTACAATTACGAGCAGTACTTC
- | TRBJ2-7 | TRBD2 | TRBV9 | CASSVVSGSEQYF | TGTGCCAGCAGCGTAGTTAGCGGGAGTGAGCAGTACTTC
- | TRBJ2-7 | - | TRBV7-8 | CASSSSGPYEQYF | TGTGCCAGCAGCTCATCGGGACCCTACGAGCAGTACTTC
- | TRBJ2-1 | - | TRBV7-9 | CASSLPPRLDEQFF | TGTGCCAGCAGCTTACCCCCGCGGCTGGATGAGCAGTTCTTC
few | TRBJ2-7 | - | TRBV28 | CASSFTRPYEQYF | TGTGCCAGCAGTTTTACAAGACCCTACGAGCAGTACTTC
- | TRBJ2-7 | TRBD2 | TRBV7-6 | CASSGRGRESGEQYF | TGTGCCAGCAGCGGTCGAGGGCGGGAGTCGGGCGAGCAGTACTTC
- | TRBJ2-1 | TRBD2 | TRBV6-1 | CASSESSGSSHEQFF | TGTGCCAGCAGTGAAAGCAGCGGGAGTAGTCATGAGCAGTTCTTC
- | TRBJ2-1 | TRBD2 | TRBV28 | CASSFSGRGYNEQFF | TGTGCCAGCAGTTTTAGCGGGAGAGGCTACAATGAGCAGTTCTTC
- | TRBJ1-3 | - | TRBV30 | CAWSHQARGNTIYF | TGTGCCTGGAGCCACCAAGCGAGAGGAAACACCATATATTTT
- | TRBJ2-4 | - | TRBV28 | CASSLSGLLYF | TGTGCCAGCAGTTTATCGGGTCTCCTGTACTTC
- | TRBJ2-1 | - | TRBV9 | CASSVDISAYNEQFF | TGTGCCAGCAGCGTAGATATTAGCGCTTACAATGAGCAGTTCTTC
once | TRBJ2-1 | - | TRBV28 | CASSTPGRPNEQFF | TGTGCCAGCAGTACCCCGGGACGTCCTAATGAGCAGTTCTTC
- | TRBJ2-2 | - | TRBV6-6 | CASSKLGGAGELFF | TGTGCCAGCAGTAAACTAGGCGGGGCCGGGGAGCTGTTTTTT
- | TRBJ2-1 | - | TRBV27 | CASSFSGGWGANEQFF | TGTGCCAGCAGTTTTTCTGGTGGTTGGGGGGCGAATGAGCAGTTCTTC
- | TRBJ1-6 | - | TRBV30 | CAWTPSSYNSPLHF | TGTGCCTGGACACCGAGCTCCTATAATTCACCCCTCCACTTT
- | TRBJ2-2 | TRBD2 | TRBV7-2 | CASSFWTSGVSGTGELFF | TGTGCCAGCAGCTTTTGGACTAGCGGGGTCTCGGGGACCGGGGAGCTGTTTTTT
once | TRBJ2-1 | - | TRBV5-1 | CASSLGGEQFF | TGCGCCAGCAGCTTGGGAGGAGAGCAGTTCTTC
- | TRBJ1-2 | - | TRBV6-2/TRBV6-3 | CASSYRLQGQIF | TGTGCCAGCAGTTACAGGCTCCAGGGCCAGATCTTC
- | TRBJ1-6 | - | TRBV10-2 | CASSEYGRGSSPLHF | TGCGCCAGCAGTGAGTATGGGAGAGGAAGTTCACCCCTCCACTTT
- | TRBJ1-1 | - | TRBV5-4 | CASSRTADGTEAFF | TGTGCCAGCAGCCGTACCGCTGACGGGACTGAAGCTTTCTTT
- | TRBJ2-5 | TRBD2 | TRBV18 | CASSAGTSIQETQYF | TGTGCCAGCTCAGCCGGGACTAGCATCCAAGAGACCCAGTACTTC
- | TRBJ2-7 | - | TRBV7-2 | CASSLNGAVYEQYF | TGTGCCAGCAGCTTAAACGGGGCGGTCTACGAGCAGTACTTC
- | TRBJ2-3 | - | TRBV28 | CASSSVTDTQYF | TGTGCCAGCAGTTCAGTCACAGATACGCAGTATTTT
- | TRBJ2-2 | TRBD1 | TRBV18 | CASSGTGTAVNTGELFF | TGTGCCAGCTCGGGGACCGGGACAGCAGTGAACACCGGGGAGCTGTTTTTT
- | TRBJ2-1 | - | TRBV24-1 | CATSDRSNRYNEQFF | TGTGCCACCAGTGATCGTTCCAATCGTTACAATGAGCAGTTCTTC
- | TRBJ2-7 | - | TRBV30 | CAWSGSGYEQYF | TGTGCCTGGAGTGGTTCGGGGTACGAGCAGTACTTC
- | TRBJ2-3 | - | TRBV11-2 | CASSLLRADTQYF | TGTGCCAGCAGCTTACTACGAGCAGATACGCAGTATTTT
- | TRBJ1-1 | - | TRBV28 | CASSLGGEAFF | TGTGCCAGCAGTTTGGGGGGTGAAGCTTTCTTT
- | TRBJ1-4 | TRBD1 | TRBV5-1 | CASSVQGLYEKLFF | TGCGCCAGCAGCGTACAGGGGTTGTATGAAAAACTGTTTTTT
- | TRBJ1-2 | - | TRBV27 | CASSLSILMRGNGYTF | TGTGCCAGCAGTTTATCGATCCTCATGAGGGGGAATGGCTACACCTTC
- | TRBJ2-3 | - | TRBV5-1 | CASSRSPGETDTQYF | TGCGCCAGCAGCCGAAGTCCGGGGGAAACAGATACGCAGTATTTT
- | TRBJ2-7 | TRBD2 | TRBV6-6 | CASSPSIGLSSGHEQYF | TGTGCCAGCAGTCCTTCTATCGGTTTATCTAGCGGACACGAGCAGTACTTC
- | TRBJ2-3 | - | TRBV27 | CASMGSVGTQYF | TGTGCCAGCATGGGATCAGTAGGGACGCAGTATTTT
once | TRBJ1-3 | - | TRBV15 | CATSRDLGAGNTIYF | TGTGCCACCAGCAGAGATCTGGGGGCCGGAAACACCATATATTTT
- | TRBJ2-7 | - | TRBV30 | CAWSGEDEQYF | TGTGCCTGGAGTGGGGAGGACGAGCAGTACTTC
- | TRBJ2-7 | - | TRBV7-2 | CASSPGPRVSGYEQYF | TGTGCCAGCAGCCCCGGCCCAAGGGTGTCGGGCTACGAGCAGTACTTC
- | TRBJ2-7 | TRBD2 | TRBV28 | CASSSSAGGLSYEQYF | TGTGCCAGCAGTTCCTCCGCGGGAGGACTGTCCTACGAGCAGTACTTC
- | TRBJ2-1 | TRBD2 | TRBV7-3 | CASSVTSGRTEEQFF | TGTGCCAGCAGCGTGACTAGCGGGAGGACGGAGGAGCAGTTCTTC
- | TRBJ2-5 | - | TRBV9 | CASSGLGWGDGETQYF | TGTGCCAGCAGCGGGCTCGGTTGGGGGGACGGGGAGACCCAGTACTTC
- | TRBJ1-2 | - | TRBV7-2 | CASSLNRWGYTF | TGTGCCAGCAGCCTGAACAGGTGGGGCTACACCTTC
- | TRBJ1-2 | - | TRBV19 | CASSNRGDYGYTF | TGTGCCAGTAGTAATCGAGGGGACTATGGCTACACCTTC
- | TRBJ1-2 | - | TRBV4-2 | CASSQESRVGYGYTF | TGTGCCAGCAGCCAAGAATCGAGGGTTGGCTATGGCTACACCTTC
few | TRBJ2-7 | TRBD2 | TRBV11-2 | CASSAGLAPSYEQYF | TGTGCCAGCAGCGCGGGACTAGCGCCGTCCTACGAGCAGTACTTC
- | TRBJ2-1 | TRBD2 | TRBV4-2 | CASSQESPGLAGGYNEQFF | TGTGCCAGCAGCCAAGAATCTCCGGGACTAGCGGGAGGCTACAATGAGCAGTTCTTC
- | TRBJ1-1 | - | TRBV4-3 | CARGEGGVYTEAFF | TGCGCCCGCGGGGAGGGGGGGGTATACACTGAAGCTTTCTTT